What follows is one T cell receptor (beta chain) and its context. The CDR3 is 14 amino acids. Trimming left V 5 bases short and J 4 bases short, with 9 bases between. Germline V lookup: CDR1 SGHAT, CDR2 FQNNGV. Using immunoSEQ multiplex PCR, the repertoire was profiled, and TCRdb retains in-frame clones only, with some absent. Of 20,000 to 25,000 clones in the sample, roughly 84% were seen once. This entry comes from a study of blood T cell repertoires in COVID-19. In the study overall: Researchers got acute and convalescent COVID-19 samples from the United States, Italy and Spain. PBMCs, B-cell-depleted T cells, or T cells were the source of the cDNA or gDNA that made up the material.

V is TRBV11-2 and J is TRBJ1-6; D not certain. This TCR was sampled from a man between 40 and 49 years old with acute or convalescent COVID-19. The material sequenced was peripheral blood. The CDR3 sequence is CASSTRSYNSPLHF. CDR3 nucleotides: TGTGCCAGCAGCACGAGAAGTTATAATTCACCCCTCCACTTT.